Below, 18 T cell receptor beta chains from the same sample are listed, as sequenced in a study of blood T cells in healthy people across ages. Together with a sample-barcoded 5' primer, a J-beta primer mix was included in a second PCR lasting about 6 to 12 cycles. Using its own MiXCR run on the 5' RACE reads, TCRdb lists one record per CDR3 protein. The table shows around 800,000 distinct CDR3 sequences, with about 53% occurring only once. Sequencing input: blood. These receptors came from a man older than 75 in good health.

This clonotype was observed many times. This chain links TRBV12-3 or TRBV12-4 with TRBJ2-7, with 7 bases aligning to TRBD1. With 3 bases clipped from V and 7 bases from J, the junction kept 6 bases outside the gene matches. The CDR3 spans 13 residues. This CDR3 is CASSLATGREQYF. The DNA of the CDR3 is TGTGCCAGCAGTTTGGCGACAGGGAGAGAGCAGTACTTC.

This clonotype turned up a few times. This sequence joins TRBV29-1 and TRBJ2-5; D unclear. This CDR3 is built from 12 residues. Germline CDR1 reads SQVTM; CDR2 reads ANQGSEA. V lost 8 bases to trimming and J lost 3 bases, with 13 bases between them. The CDR3 sequence is CSQTRAEETQYF. The CDR3 DNA sequence: TGCAGCCAGACAAGGGCGGAAGAGACCCAGTACTTC.

The chain recombines TRBV15 with TRBJ1-5; TRBD1 agrees at 10 bases. The V gene's germline CDR1 is LNHNV and CDR2 YYDKDF (reference sequence). CDR3 size: 19 residues. With V trimmed by 5 bases and J by 0 bases, 13 bases remained unmatched. The CDR3 loop reads CATSALGTGAMYSNQPQHF. CDR3 coding DNA: TGTGCCACCAGCGCCCTTGGGACAGGGGCCATGTATAGCAATCAGCCCCAGCATTTT.

A few counts support this clonotype. V and J are TRBV12-5 and TRBJ1-5; D remains ambiguous. The CDR3 spans 13 residues. Germline CDR1 is LGHNT and CDR2 is FRNRAP. V was cut by 3 bases and J by 4 bases, with 7 bases left in between. The chain's CDR3 is CASGFGGNQPQHF. Here the CDR3 DNA reads TGTGCTAGTGGTTTTGGTGGAAATCAGCCCCAGCATTTT.

The chain is built from TRBV12-3 or TRBV12-4 and TRBJ1-2; D uncertain. V was cut by 1 base and J by 3 bases, with 6 bases left in between. This CDR3 contains 13 residues. The DNA for the CDR3 is TGTGCCAGCAGTTTAGAGTCCCACTATGGCTACACCTTC. Its protein is CASSLESHYGYTF.

This chain's CDR3 is CASRPPGLAGASTQYF. CDR3 bases: TGTGCCAGCAGACCCCCGGGACTAGCGGGAGCATCGACCCAGTACTTC. The chain combines TRBV12-3 or TRBV12-4 with TRBJ2-5, with 14 bases identical to TRBD2. Trimming cost V 6 bases and J 7 bases; bases outside gene matches: 10. The CDR3 extends over 16 amino acids.

Details on this clonotype: A junction boundary mismatches the germline segment, possibly from a read error. The rearrangement joins TRBV7-2 to TRBJ2-7; D not certain. The J call may be faulty, since TRBJ2-5 better matches the DNA end. The germline V gene has CDR1 SGHTA and CDR2 FQGNSA. The CDR3 runs to 12 residues. CDR3 nucleotide sequence: TGTGCCGGCAGCTTGTTAAGGGAGACCCAGTACTTC. The encoded protein is CAGSLLRETQYF.

This clonotype appeared many times. This chain connects TRBV29-1 to TRBJ2-7; weak D call: TRBD2 (5 bases). Germline CDR1 and CDR2: SQVTM and ANQGSEA. With 6 bases removed from V and 0 bases from J, the gap between germline ends came to 15 bases. CDR3 size: 14 residues. For the CDR3, the DNA is TGCAGCGTAGTGGACTCGAGGAGCTCCTACGAGCAGTACTTC. Protein sequence: CSVVDSRSSYEQYF.

The J gene is TRBJ2-5, the V gene TRBV15, with D perhaps matching TRBD1 or TRBD2 (5 bases each). The J call is doubtful: the DNA matches TRBJ2-7 better. The CDR3 runs 16 residues. Germline V gene sequence: CDR1 LNHNV, CDR2 YYDKDF (reference sequence). The CDR3 is CATSRLNVGTPYEQYF. CDR3 in DNA: TGTGCCACCAGCAGACTCAACGTCGGGACCCCCTACGAGCAGTACTTC.

The chain joins TRBV4-1 to TRBJ2-5, with 8 bases aligning to TRBD2. Per the germline V gene, CDR1 is MGHRA and CDR2 is YSYEKL. The length of the CDR3 is 15 residues. Losses at the gene ends were 1 base for V and 3 bases for J; bases not matched to a gene: 4. In DNA form, the CDR3 reads TGCGCCAGCAGCCAAGCGGGAGGGCCGGAAGAGACCCAGTACTTC. It specifies CASSQAGGPEETQYF.

This chain uses TRBV7-6 with TRBJ1-3; no clear D. CDR3 length: 15 residues. The germline CDR1 and CDR2 sequences are SGHVS and FNYEAQ. Trimming cost V 5 bases and J 3 bases, with 14 bases left between them. This chain's CDR3 is CASSPIGVGGNTIYF. The CDR3 DNA sequence: TGTGCCAGCAGCCCTATCGGGGTCGGTGGAAACACCATATATTTT. Looking up the rest from reference TRBV7-6 and TRBJ1-3 gives the full variable domain: GAGVSQSPRYKVTKRGQDVALRCDPISGHVSLYWYRQALGQGPEFLTYFNYEAQQDKSGLPNDRFSAERPEGSISTLTIQRTEQRDSAMYRCASSPIGVGGNTIYFGEGSWLTVV.

This clonotype has only a few counts. This chain connects TRBV6-5 to TRBJ2-7, with D possibly being TRBD2 (7 bases). Trimming removed 6 bases at V and 1 base at J, with 19 bases between. CDR3 size: 16 residues. Germline-derived CDR1 and CDR2 are MNHEY and SVGAGI. The CDR3 spells CASRKPLGGRSYEQYF. In DNA form, the CDR3 reads TGTGCCAGCAGAAAACCCCTGGGGGGGCGTTCCTACGAGCAGTACTTC.

The chain couples TRBV10-3 to TRBJ1-1; tentative D call: TRBD1 (5 bases). V was cut by 6 bases and J by 5 bases, with 13 bases left in between. Germline CDR1 and CDR2: ENHRY and SYGVKD. The CDR3 extends over 13 amino acids. CDR3 DNA: TGTGCCATCAGGATCAGGGAGGAAACTGAAGCTTTCTTT. Translation gives CAIRIREETEAFF.

The chain employs TRBV11-2 and TRBJ1-2; possible D gene TRBD1, 5 bases. CDR1 SGHAT and CDR2 FQNNGV come from the germline V gene. Trimming pared 1 base from V and 3 bases from J, leaving 15 bases between. This CDR3 is built from 16 residues. The CDR3 DNA reads as TGTGCCAGCAGCTTAGGATTACAGGTCCGGTACTATGGCTACACCTTC. Its protein product is CASSLGLQVRYYGYTF.

The J gene is TRBJ2-6, the V gene TRBV6-5; D possibly matches TRBD1 or TRBD2 (5 bases each). The CDR3 sequence is 20 residues long. The germline V gene encodes CDR1 MNHEY and CDR2 SVGAGI. Trimming took 2 bases from V and 0 from J, leaving 20 bases between them. The CDR3 protein is CASSYGGFENFVSGANVLTF. CDR3 coding DNA: TGTGCCAGCAGTTACGGGGGTTTCGAGAATTTTGTCTCTGGGGCCAACGTCCTGACTTTC.

This clonotype has ten or more counts. The DNA of the CDR3 is TGCAGCGTCCAGACAGGGGTTAACGAGCAGTACTTC. Translated, it gives CSVQTGVNEQYF. V gene TRBV29-1 combines with J gene TRBJ2-7; 8 positions agree with TRBD1. V shed 6 bases and J 5 bases; nucleotides not matched to a gene: 6. CDR3 length: 12 amino acids. CDR1 and CDR2 from the germline V gene are SQVTM and ANQGSEA.

The gene calls are TRBV20-1 and TRBJ2-1; 11 positions agree with TRBD2. CDR1 and CDR2 from the germline V gene are DFQATT and SNEGSKA (reference sequence). The V gene end was trimmed by 2 bases and the J gene end by 9 bases; junction bases not matched to a gene: 6. This CDR3 spans 14 amino acids. The CDR3 DNA reads TGCAGTGCTAGAACTAGCGGGAGAGGTAGTGAGCAGTTCTTC. It specifies CSARTSGRGSEQFF.

A word on this clonotype: A read error may account for a junction end that differs from germline. V gene TRBV11-2 combines with J gene TRBJ2-5; D may be TRBD1 (5 bases). With the DNA end fitting TRBJ2-7 better, the J assignment may be wrong. Germline V lookup: CDR1 SGHAT, CDR2 FQNNGV. This CDR3 comprises 14 residues. The CDR3 region has the DNA TGTGCCAGCAACTTAGCTCGACAGAGCTACGAGCAGTACTTC. As protein: CASNLARQSYEQYF.